One sample yielded the 23 T cell receptor beta chains listed below, sequenced in a study of blood T cell repertoires in COVID-19. Sequenced by immunoSEQ multiplex PCR; TCRdb stores in-frame clones only, minus some. Here the sample spans under 450,000 clones, roughly 90% being singletons. The sequencing input was PBMCs or T cells enriched from blood (not recorded which). These TCRs come from a woman in her thirties or forties who had been exposed to COVID-19.

The CDR3 DNA sequence: TGTGCCAGCAGTGTCGGGACGACCCACGGGGGTCGTAATGAAAAACTGTTTTTT. Translation gives CASSVGTTHGGRNEKLFF. This sequence joins TRBV25-1 and TRBJ1-4, with D maybe TRBD1 (5 bases). The CDR3 sequence is 18 residues long. V gave up 4 bases and J gave up 4 bases, with 22 bases separating them. CDR1 and CDR2 (germline): MGHDK, SYGVNS.

This clone was picked up one time. This chain joins TRBV5-4 and TRBJ1-1; tentatively, D is TRBD1 (6 bases). Trimming pared 6 bases from V and 1 base from J, leaving 16 bases between. Germline V gives CDR1 SGHNT, CDR2 YYREEE (reference sequence). This CDR3 is 15 amino acids long. The CDR3 DNA sequence: TGTGCCAGCACCTACCGTAGAGGGGGGAACACTGAAGCTTTCTTT. This gives the protein CASTYRRGGNTEAFF.

The rearrangement links TRBV29-1 to TRBJ2-7; TRBD2 agrees at 16 bases. The CDR3 is 13 residues long. The germline V gene has CDR1 SQVTM and CDR2 ANQGSEA. V gave up 6 bases and J gave up 9 bases; unmatched junction bases: 5. The CDR3 loop reads CSVGTSGGVRQYF. The CDR3 DNA follows: TGCAGCGTGGGGACTAGCGGGGGGGTACGGCAGTACTTC.

This chain links TRBV30 with TRBJ1-5, with D hard to call. The length of the CDR3 is 13 residues. The V and J ends lost 1 base and 5 bases respectively, with 9 bases between them. Germline values: CDR1 GTSNPN, CDR2 SVGIG (reference sequence). CDR3 amino acids: CAWSGSTDQPQHF. CDR3 DNA sequence: TGTGCCTGGAGTGGATCCACGGATCAGCCCCAGCATTTT.

V gene TRBV28 combines with J gene TRBJ2-3; a possible D gene is TRBD2 (5 bases). The CDR3 has 13 amino acids. The germline gives CDR1 MDHEN, CDR2 SYDVKM. V was trimmed by 6 bases and J by 4 bases, leaving 11 bases between them. The CDR3 protein is CASSLDSPDTQYF. The CDR3, as DNA: TGTGCCAGCAGCCTGGACTCGCCAGATACGCAGTATTTT.

In this sample, this clone turned up once. The CDR3 sequence is CASTVGTGGYGYTF. DNA for the CDR3: TGTGCCAGCACTGTCGGGACAGGGGGGTATGGCTACACCTTC. The rearrangement uses TRBV2 and TRBJ1-2; 11 bases are a match to TRBD1. This CDR3 contains 14 residues. The V and J ends lost 7 bases and 5 bases, in that order; junction bases with no gene match: 6. From germline, CDR1 is SNHLY and CDR2 FYNNEI.

V is TRBV21-1 and J is TRBJ1-5; the table assigns TRBD1, which was not confirmed against the DNA. TRBV21-1 has pseudogene status. The CDR3 is made up of 16 amino acids. DNA for the CDR3: TGTGCCAGCAGCAGCAAAAGGTTAAGGGGAAATCAGCCCCAGCATTTT. Encoded protein: CASSSKRLRGNQPQHF.

The chain couples TRBV3-1 (or the pseudogene TRBV3-2) to TRBJ2-1; a weak D match, TRBD2 (6 bases). Germline V gene lookup returns CDR1 LGHDT and CDR2 YNNKEL (reference sequence). V was shortened by 1 base and J by 12 bases, with 16 bases between the two germline ends. The CDR3 is 14 residues long. CDR3 residues: CASSQVVRGSGQFF. As DNA, the CDR3 is TGTGCCAGCAGCCAAGTCGTTCGGGGGAGTGGGCAGTTCTTC.

The genes are TRBV5-4 and TRBJ2-3; 8 bases align to TRBD2. Germline assignment: CDR1 SGHNT and CDR2 YYREEE (reference sequence). V dropped 0 bases and J dropped 2; count of bases not matched to a gene: 8. The CDR3 length is 17 residues. This chain's CDR3 is CASSLVSGGGPTDTQYF. CDR3 coding DNA: TGTGCCAGCAGCTTGGTTTCCGGCGGGGGGCCCACAGATACGCAGTATTTT.

The gene calls are TRBV28 and TRBJ2-3; perhaps TRBD1 as D (5 bases). Trimming took off 5 bases at V and 7 bases at J, with 19 bases between the two ends. The CDR3 totals 15 residues. Germline CDR1 and CDR2: MDHEN and SYDVKM. CDR3 nucleotides: TGTGCCAGCAGTCCCCCGGCGCAGGGAAAAAATACGCAGTATTTT. Its translation is CASSPPAQGKNTQYF.

The gene calls are TRBV10-3 and TRBJ1-2, with D perhaps TRBD1 (5 bases). V was cut by 7 bases and J by 8 bases, with 11 bases left in between. Germline V lookup: CDR1 ENHRY, CDR2 SYGVKD. The CDR3 has 11 residues. This chain's CDR3 is CAIKQDRGYTF. In DNA, the CDR3 is TGTGCCATCAAACAGGATAGGGGCTACACCTTC.

The rearrangement uses TRBV5-5 and TRBJ2-7; D possibly corresponds to TRBD2 (6 bases). The CDR3 has 15 amino acids. V lost 2 bases, J lost 3 bases, and 15 bases lay in between. Germline-derived CDR1 and CDR2 are SGHKS and YYEKEE (reference sequence). CDR3 sequence: CASSLAGRDFYEQYF. CDR3 nucleotide sequence: TGTGCCAGCAGCTTAGCCGGCAGGGACTTCTACGAGCAGTACTTC.

The chain combines TRBV6-5 with TRBJ2-1; the match to TRBD2 covers 7 bases. In germline, CDR1 is MNHEY, CDR2 SVGAGI. The J segment lost 5 bases and the V segment lost 6 bases, leaving 10 bases of the junction unmatched. The CDR3 spans 15 residues. In DNA form, the CDR3 reads TGTGCCAGCAGCCAGACGGGACTAACGAACAATGAGCAGTTCTTC. Translating it yields CASSQTGLTNNEQFF.

The CDR3 loop is CARTRGQTGANVLTF. CDR3 coding DNA: TGTGCCAGGACCAGGGGACAGACTGGGGCCAACGTCCTGACTTTC. The J gene is TRBJ2-6, the V gene TRBV27; 7 bases fit TRBD1. Germline assignment: CDR1 MNHEY and CDR2 SMNVEV (reference sequence). The CDR3 has 15 amino acids. Trimming took 9 bases from V and 2 from J; bases not matched to a gene: 7. Based on the CDR3 plus reference TRBV27 and TRBJ2-6, the full variable domain is EAQVTQNPRYLITVTGKKLTVTCSQNMNHEYMSWYRQDPGLGLRQIYYSMNVEVTDKGDVPEGYKVSRKEKRNFPLILESPSPNQTSLYFCARTRGQTGANVLTFGAGSRLTVL.

The chain uses TRBV4-3 and TRBJ1-1; D gene unclear. CDR1 and CDR2 (germline): LGHNA, YSLEER. V lost 0 bases and J 0 bases, leaving 8 bases between the germline ends. The CDR3 runs 15 residues. The CDR3 is CASSQDRHLNTEAFF. CDR3 sequence (DNA): TGCGCCAGCAGCCAAGATCGCCACTTGAACACTGAAGCTTTCTTT.

This CDR3 reads CSVEELGEDEKLFF. The DNA for the CDR3 is TGCAGCGTTGAAGAGTTAGGGGAAGATGAAAAACTGTTTTTT. The V gene is TRBV29-1, the J gene TRBJ1-4, with a weak D call TRBD1 (5 bases). The CDR3 length is 14 residues. V was trimmed by 0 bases and J by 6 bases, leaving 11 bases between them. The germline gives CDR1 SQVTM, CDR2 ANQGSEA.

The J gene is TRBJ2-3, the V gene TRBV19; 11 bases are a match to TRBD2. The germline gives CDR1 LNHDA, CDR2 SQIVND (reference sequence). Trimming at V came to 5 bases and at J to 3 bases, leaving 7 bases not matched to a gene. The CDR3 has 16 amino acids. CDR3 in amino acids: CASSARSSGRTDTQYF. In DNA, the CDR3 is TGTGCCAGTAGTGCCCGCTCTAGCGGGAGGACAGATACGCAGTATTTT.

J is TRBJ1-1 and V is TRBV30, with D perhaps matching TRBD1 (5 bases). There are 14 residues in the CDR3. V was clipped by 3 bases and J by 6 bases, with 17 bases between them. Germline-derived CDR1 and CDR2 are GTSNPN and SVGIG (reference sequence). The CDR3 bases are TGTGCCTGGAGGTCAGGGTTTTTTTCTTCTGAAGCTTTCTTT. Translating it yields CAWRSGFFSSEAFF.

The chain employs TRBV2 and TRBJ1-5; perhaps TRBD1 as D (6 bases). Trimming removed 5 bases at V and 4 bases at J, with 12 bases between. Germline V gene lookup returns CDR1 SNHLY and CDR2 FYNNEI. The CDR3 spans 14 residues. The chain's CDR3 is CASSWMRGNQPQHF. Here the CDR3 DNA reads TGTGCCAGCAGTTGGATGAGGGGGAATCAGCCCCAGCATTTT. The variable domain in full, completed from reference TRBV2 and TRBJ1-5, reads EPEVTQTPSHQVTQMGQEVILRCVPISNHLYFYWYRQILGQKVEFLVSFYNNEISEKSEIFDDQFSVERPDGSNFTLKIRSTKLEDSAMYFCASSWMRGNQPQHFGDGTRLSIL.

The chain has TRBV20-1 and TRBJ2-3, with D possibly being TRBD2 (5 bases). The CDR3 spans 13 residues. CDR1 and CDR2 from the germline V gene are DFQATT and SNEGSKA (reference sequence). Trimming removed 3 bases at V and 3 bases at J, with 10 bases between. For the CDR3, the DNA is TGCAGTGCTAGTGTGGGAGCTACAGATACGCAGTATTTT. Translating it yields CSASVGATDTQYF.

The gene calls are TRBV25-1 and TRBJ2-1, with D perhaps matching TRBD1 (6 bases). Trimming stripped 2 bases from V and 3 bases from J, with 14 bases between. Germline assignment: CDR1 MGHDK and CDR2 SYGVNS. The CDR3 has 16 residues. The CDR3 protein is CASSEGRGGIYNEQFF. CDR3 in DNA: TGTGCCAGCAGTGAAGGCCGAGGGGGAATCTACAATGAGCAGTTCTTC.

This clone was detected only once. This chain uses TRBV3-1 (or the pseudogene TRBV3-2) with TRBJ2-5, with D perhaps TRBD1 (5 bases). CDR3 length: 17 residues. Germline V gives CDR1 LGHDT, CDR2 YNNKEL (reference sequence). V was trimmed by 2 bases and J by 2 bases, leaving 18 bases between them. The CDR3 DNA follows: TGTGCCAGCAGCCAAACCGGGTACAGGCGAAATCAAGAGACCCAGTACTTC. Amino acids: CASSQTGYRRNQETQYF.

The chain has TRBV19 and TRBJ1-6; D might be TRBD1 (6 bases). Germline V gives CDR1 LNHDA, CDR2 SQIVND (reference sequence). V was clipped by 8 bases and J by 0 bases, with 11 bases between them. The CDR3 runs 15 residues. CDR3 protein: CASQGQGSYNSPLHF. In DNA form, the CDR3 reads TGTGCCAGTCAGGGGCAGGGCTCCTATAATTCACCCCTCCACTTT.